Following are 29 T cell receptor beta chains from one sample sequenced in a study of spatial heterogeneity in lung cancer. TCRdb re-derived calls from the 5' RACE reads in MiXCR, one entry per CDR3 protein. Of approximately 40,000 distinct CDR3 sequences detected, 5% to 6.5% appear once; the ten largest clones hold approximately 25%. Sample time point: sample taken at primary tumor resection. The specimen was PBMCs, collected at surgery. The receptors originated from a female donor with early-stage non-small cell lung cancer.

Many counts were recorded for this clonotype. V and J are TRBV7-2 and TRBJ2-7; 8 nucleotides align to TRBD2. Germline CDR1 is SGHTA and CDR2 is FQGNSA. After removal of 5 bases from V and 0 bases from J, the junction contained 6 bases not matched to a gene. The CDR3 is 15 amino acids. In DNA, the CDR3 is TGTGCCAGCAGCCCCGGGGGGGCTTACTCCTACGAGCAGTACTTC. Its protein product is CASSPGGAYSYEQYF.

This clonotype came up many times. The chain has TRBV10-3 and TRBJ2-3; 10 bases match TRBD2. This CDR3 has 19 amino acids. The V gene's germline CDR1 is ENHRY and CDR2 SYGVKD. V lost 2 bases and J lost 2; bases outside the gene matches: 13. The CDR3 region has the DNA TGTGCCATCAGTGAGGAGGAGACTAGCGGGTACTCCTACACAGATACGCAGTATTTT. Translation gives CAISEEETSGYSYTDTQYF.

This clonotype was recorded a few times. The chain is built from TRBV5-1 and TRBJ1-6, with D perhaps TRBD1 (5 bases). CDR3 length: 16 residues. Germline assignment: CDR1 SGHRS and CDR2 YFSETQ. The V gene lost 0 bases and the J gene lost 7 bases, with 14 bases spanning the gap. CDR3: CASSLDESGYNSPLHF. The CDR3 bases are TGCGCCAGCAGCTTGGATGAATCAGGGTACAATTCACCCCTCCACTTT.

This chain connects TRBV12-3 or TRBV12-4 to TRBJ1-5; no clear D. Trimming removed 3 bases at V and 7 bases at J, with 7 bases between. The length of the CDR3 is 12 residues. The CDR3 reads CASSFSGQPQHF. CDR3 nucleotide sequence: TGTGCCAGCAGTTTCAGCGGGCAGCCCCAGCATTTT.

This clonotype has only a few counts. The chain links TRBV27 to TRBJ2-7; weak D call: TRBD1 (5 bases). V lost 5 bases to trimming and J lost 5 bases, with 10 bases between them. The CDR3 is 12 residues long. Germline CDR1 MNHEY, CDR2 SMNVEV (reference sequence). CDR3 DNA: TGTGCCAGCAGTCAGGGAACTGACGAGCAGTACTTC. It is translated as CASSQGTDEQYF.

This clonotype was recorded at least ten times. CDR3 bases: TGTGCCGCCCGGGACAGCGAATTATTTACCTATAATTCACCCCTCCACTTT. It is translated as CAARDSELFTYNSPLHF. The chain is built from TRBV2 and TRBJ1-6; 7 bases line up with TRBD1. The CDR3 extends over 17 amino acids. Germline trimming cut 11 bases from V and 2 bases from J; bases unmatched to any gene: 15. Germline assignment: CDR1 SNHLY and CDR2 FYNNEI.

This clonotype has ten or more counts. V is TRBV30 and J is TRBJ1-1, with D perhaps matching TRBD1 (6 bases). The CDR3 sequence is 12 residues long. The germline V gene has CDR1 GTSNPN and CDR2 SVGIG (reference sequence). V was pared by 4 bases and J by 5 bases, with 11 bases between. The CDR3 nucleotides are TGTGCCTGGACAGGGGTAAGGACTGAAGCTTTCTTT. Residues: CAWTGVRTEAFF. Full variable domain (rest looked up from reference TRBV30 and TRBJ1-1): SQTIHQWPATLVQPVGSPLSLECTVEGTSNPNLYWYRQAAGRGLQLLFYSVGIGQISSEVPQNLSASRPQDRQFILSSKKLLLSDSGFYLCAWTGVRTEAFFGQGTRLTVV.

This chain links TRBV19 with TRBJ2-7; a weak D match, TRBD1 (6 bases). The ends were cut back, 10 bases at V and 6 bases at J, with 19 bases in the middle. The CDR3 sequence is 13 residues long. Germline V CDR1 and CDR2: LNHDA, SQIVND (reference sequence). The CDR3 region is CATEQGSSFEQYF. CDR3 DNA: TGTGCCACCGAACAGGGATCATCGTTCGAGCAGTACTTC.

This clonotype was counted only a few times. The chain's CDR3 is CATSRAGTGTYEQYF. In nucleotides, the CDR3 is TGTGCCACCAGCAGAGCCGGGACAGGGACCTACGAGCAGTACTTC. The V gene is TRBV15, the J gene TRBJ2-7; 9 bases map to TRBD1. This CDR3 spans 15 amino acids. Unmatched junction bases numbered 3, after V lost 1 base and J lost 2 bases. Germline V gene sequence: CDR1 LNHNV, CDR2 YYDKDF (reference sequence).

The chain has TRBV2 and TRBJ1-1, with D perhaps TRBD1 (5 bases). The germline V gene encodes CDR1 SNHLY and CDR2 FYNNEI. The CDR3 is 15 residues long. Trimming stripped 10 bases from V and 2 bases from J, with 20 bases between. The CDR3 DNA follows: TGTGCCACCTGTATGGGGGGGTCACATAACACTGAAGCTTTCTTT. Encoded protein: CATCMGGSHNTEAFF.

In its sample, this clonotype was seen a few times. CDR3 sequence (DNA): TGTGCCAGCAGCCCTTACTGGGGGTCTGAAGCTTTCTTT. Protein sequence: CASSPYWGSEAFF. The rearrangement joins TRBV7-2 to TRBJ1-1; the D gene is possibly TRBD1 (5 bases). CDR3 length equals 13 residues. V lost 5 bases and J 6 bases, leaving 13 bases between the germline ends. CDR1 and CDR2 from the germline V gene are SGHTA and FQGNSA.

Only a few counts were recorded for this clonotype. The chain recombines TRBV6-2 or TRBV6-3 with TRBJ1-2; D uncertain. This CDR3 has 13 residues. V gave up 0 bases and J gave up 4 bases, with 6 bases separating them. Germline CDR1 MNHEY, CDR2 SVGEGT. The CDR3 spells CASSYSRGYGYTF. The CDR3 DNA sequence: TGTGCCAGCAGTTACTCGCGGGGCTATGGCTACACCTTC.

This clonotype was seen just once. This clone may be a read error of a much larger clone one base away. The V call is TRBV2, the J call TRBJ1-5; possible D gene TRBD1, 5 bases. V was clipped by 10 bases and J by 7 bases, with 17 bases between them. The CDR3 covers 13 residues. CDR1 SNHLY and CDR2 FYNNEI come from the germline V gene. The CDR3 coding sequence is TGTGCCATCACAAAGGGACTGAGGCAGCCCCAGCATTTT. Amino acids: CAITKGLRQPQHF.

The CDR3 loop is CASSFGGAQNIQYF. CDR3 DNA: TGTGCCAGCAGTTTCGGGGGGGCACAAAACATTCAGTACTTC. The rearrangement links TRBV12-3 or TRBV12-4 to TRBJ2-4; 8 bases map to TRBD2. V lost 3 bases to trimming and J lost 5 bases; unmatched junction nucleotides: 3. There are 14 residues in the CDR3.

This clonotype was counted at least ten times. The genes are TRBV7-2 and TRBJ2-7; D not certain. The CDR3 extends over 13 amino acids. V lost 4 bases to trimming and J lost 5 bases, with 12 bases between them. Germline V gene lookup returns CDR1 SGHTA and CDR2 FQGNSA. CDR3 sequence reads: CASSWAVRDEQYF. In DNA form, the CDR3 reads TGTGCCAGCAGCTGGGCGGTAAGGGACGAGCAGTACTTC.

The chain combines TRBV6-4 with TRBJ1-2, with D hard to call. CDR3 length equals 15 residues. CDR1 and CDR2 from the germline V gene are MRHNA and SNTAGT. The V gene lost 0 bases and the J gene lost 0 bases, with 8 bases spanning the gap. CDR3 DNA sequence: TGTGCCAGCAGTGACTCGGCAGGCTCTAACTATGGCTACACCTTC. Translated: CASSDSAGSNYGYTF.

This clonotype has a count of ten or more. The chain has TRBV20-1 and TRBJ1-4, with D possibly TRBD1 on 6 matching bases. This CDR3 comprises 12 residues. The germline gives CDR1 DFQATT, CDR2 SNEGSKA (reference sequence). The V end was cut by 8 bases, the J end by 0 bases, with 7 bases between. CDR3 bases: TGCAGTCAGGGGTCAACTAATGAAAAACTGTTTTTT. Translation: CSQGSTNEKLFF.

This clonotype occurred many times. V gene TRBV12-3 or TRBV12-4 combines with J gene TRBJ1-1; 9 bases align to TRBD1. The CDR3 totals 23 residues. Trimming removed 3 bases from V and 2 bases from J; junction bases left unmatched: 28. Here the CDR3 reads CASSLTPYPPILTGGEGNTEAFF. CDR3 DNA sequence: TGTGCCAGCAGTTTGACCCCCTACCCTCCCATTCTGACAGGGGGAGAGGGAAACACTGAAGCTTTCTTT.

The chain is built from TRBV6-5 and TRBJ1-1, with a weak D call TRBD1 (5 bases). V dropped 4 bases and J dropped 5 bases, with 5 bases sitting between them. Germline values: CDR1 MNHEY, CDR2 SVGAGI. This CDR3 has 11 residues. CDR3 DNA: TGTGCCAGCAGTTGGGGGACTGAAGCTTTCTTT. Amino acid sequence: CASSWGTEAFF.

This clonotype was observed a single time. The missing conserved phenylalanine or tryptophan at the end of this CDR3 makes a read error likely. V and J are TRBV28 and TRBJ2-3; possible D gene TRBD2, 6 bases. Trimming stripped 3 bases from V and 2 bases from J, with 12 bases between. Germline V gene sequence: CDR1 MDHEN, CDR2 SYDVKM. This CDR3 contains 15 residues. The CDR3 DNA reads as TGTGCCAGCAGTTTCCGGACGGGACTCACAGATACGCAGTATTCT. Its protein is CASSFRTGLTDTQYS.

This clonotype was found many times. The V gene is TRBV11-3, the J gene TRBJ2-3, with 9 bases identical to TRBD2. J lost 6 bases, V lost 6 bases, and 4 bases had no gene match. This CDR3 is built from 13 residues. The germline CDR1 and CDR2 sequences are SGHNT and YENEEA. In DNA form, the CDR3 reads TGTGCCAGCAGTCCTGGACTAGCGGATACGCAGTATTTT. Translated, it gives CASSPGLADTQYF. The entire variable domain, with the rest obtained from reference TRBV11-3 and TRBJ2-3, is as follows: EAGVVQSPRYKIIEKKQPVAFWCNPISGHNTLYWYLQNLGQGPELLIRYENEEAVDDSQLPKDRFSAERLKGVDSTLKIQPAELGDSAVYLCASSPGLADTQYFGPGTRLTVL.

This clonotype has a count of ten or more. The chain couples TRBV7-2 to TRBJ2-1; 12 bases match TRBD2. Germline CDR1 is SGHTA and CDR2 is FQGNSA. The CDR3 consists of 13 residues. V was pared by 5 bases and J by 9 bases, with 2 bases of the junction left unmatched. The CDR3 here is CASSRTSGTEQFF. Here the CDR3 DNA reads TGTGCCAGCAGCCGGACTAGCGGGACTGAGCAGTTCTTC.

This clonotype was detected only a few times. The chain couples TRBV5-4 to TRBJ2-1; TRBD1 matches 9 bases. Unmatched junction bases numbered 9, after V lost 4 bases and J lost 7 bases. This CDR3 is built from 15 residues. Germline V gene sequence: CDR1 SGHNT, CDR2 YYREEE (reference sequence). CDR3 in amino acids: CASSTGQGRRNEQFF. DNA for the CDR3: TGTGCCAGCAGCACCGGACAGGGGCGCAGGAATGAGCAGTTCTTC.

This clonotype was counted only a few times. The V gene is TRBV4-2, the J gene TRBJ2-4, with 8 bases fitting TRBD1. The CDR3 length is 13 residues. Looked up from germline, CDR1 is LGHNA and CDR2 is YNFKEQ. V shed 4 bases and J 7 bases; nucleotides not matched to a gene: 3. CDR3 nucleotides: TGTGCCAGCAGCCCCCACAGGGGGAACATTCAGTACTTC. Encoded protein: CASSPHRGNIQYF.

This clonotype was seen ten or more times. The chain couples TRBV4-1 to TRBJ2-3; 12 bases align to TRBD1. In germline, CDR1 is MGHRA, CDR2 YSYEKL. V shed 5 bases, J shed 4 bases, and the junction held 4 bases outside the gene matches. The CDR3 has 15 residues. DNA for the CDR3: TGCGCCAGCAGCTTCCGGGACAGGGGGCCAGATACGCAGTATTTT. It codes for CASSFRDRGPDTQYF.

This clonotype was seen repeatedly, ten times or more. The CDR3 nucleotides read TGTGCCAGCAGCCAAGATGGGGGTTATGGCTACGAGCAGTACTTC. This translates into CASSQDGGYGYEQYF. This chain connects TRBV4-2 to TRBJ2-7; either TRBD1 or TRBD2 may supply D (5 bases each). Germline-derived CDR1 and CDR2 are LGHNA and YNFKEQ. CDR3 length: 15 amino acids. The V gene lost 0 bases and the J gene lost 3 bases, with 12 bases spanning the gap.

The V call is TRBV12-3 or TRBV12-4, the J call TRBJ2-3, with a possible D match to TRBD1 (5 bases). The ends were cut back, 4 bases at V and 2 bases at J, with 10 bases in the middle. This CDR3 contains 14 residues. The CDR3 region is CASSYRQITDTQYF. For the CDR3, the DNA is TGTGCCAGCAGTTACAGGCAGATCACAGATACGCAGTATTTT.

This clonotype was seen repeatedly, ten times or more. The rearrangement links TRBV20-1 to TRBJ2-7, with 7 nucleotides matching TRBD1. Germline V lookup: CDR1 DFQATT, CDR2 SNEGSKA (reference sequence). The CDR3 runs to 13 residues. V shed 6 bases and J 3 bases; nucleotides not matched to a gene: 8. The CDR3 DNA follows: TGCAGTGCGCTCGACAGGGTGAGCTACGAGCAGTACTTC. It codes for CSALDRVSYEQYF.

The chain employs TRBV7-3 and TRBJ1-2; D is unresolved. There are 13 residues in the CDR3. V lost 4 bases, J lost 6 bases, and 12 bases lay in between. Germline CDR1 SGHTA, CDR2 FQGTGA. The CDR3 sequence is CASSSSGMDGYTF. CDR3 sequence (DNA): TGTGCCAGCAGCTCCTCCGGGATGGATGGCTACACCTTC.